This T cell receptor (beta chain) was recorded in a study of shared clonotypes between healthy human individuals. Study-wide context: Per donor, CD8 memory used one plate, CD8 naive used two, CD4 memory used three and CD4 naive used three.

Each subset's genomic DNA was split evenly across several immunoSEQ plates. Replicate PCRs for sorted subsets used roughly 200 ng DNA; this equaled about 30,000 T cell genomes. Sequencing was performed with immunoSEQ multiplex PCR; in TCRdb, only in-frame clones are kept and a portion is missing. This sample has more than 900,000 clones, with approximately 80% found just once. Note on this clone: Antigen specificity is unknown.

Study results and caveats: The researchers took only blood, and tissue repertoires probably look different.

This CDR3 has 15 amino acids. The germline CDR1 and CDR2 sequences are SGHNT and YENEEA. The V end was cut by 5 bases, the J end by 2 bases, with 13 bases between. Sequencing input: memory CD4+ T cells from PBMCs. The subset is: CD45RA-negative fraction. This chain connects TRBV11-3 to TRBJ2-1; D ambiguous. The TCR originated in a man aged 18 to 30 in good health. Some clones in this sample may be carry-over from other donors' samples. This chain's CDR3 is CASSPAPSTYNEQFF. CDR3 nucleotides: TGTGCCAGCAGCCCCGCTCCTTCGACCTACAATGAGCAGTTCTTC.